The entry below gives a single T cell receptor beta chain sequence along with its context. These data originate in a study of blood T cell repertoires in COVID-19. On the study more broadly: The United States, Italy and Spain supplied acute and convalescent COVID-19 samples. From T cells, B-cell-depleted T cells, or PBMCs came the material, which was cDNA or gDNA.

Participants came from under 30 US areas, aged about 18 to 89 years. In the authors' workflow: The assay estimated nucleated cells by amplifying reference gene primers. Data came from immunoSEQ multiplex PCR; TCRdb stores just in-frame clones and leaves some out. That table is the source of V, J and clone size, and D and trimming were worked out from the DNA. This table has some 260,000 clones, roughly 80% appearing once. The CDR3 totals 15 residues. Germline CDR1 reads PRHDT; CDR2 reads FYEKMQ (reference sequence). Trimming cost V 2 bases and J 2 bases; bases outside gene matches: 3. What was sequenced was PBMCs or T cells enriched from blood (not recorded which). J is TRBJ2-1 and V is TRBV13; 7 nucleotides align to TRBD1. This clonotype was sampled from a man aged 25 to 40 with acute COVID-19. The CDR3 bases are TGTGCCAGCAGCTTAAATAGGGGGCCCTACAATGAGCAGTTCTTC. Translation gives CASSLNRGPYNEQFF.